Below, 30 T cell receptor beta chains from the same sample are listed, as sequenced in a study of T cell changes during pregnancy in multiple sclerosis. Sequencing used immunoSEQ multiplex PCR; TCRdb keeps in-frame clones, though not all of them. The table records 30,000 to 45,000 clones, more than 80% of them present only once. The sample consisted of peripheral blood, taken before pregnancy. Receptors originate from a female donor with multiple sclerosis, enrolled in a pregnancy study.

The chain joins TRBV4-2 to TRBJ2-1, with 8 bases aligning to TRBD2. This CDR3 comprises 16 residues. CDR1 and CDR2 from the germline V gene are LGHNA and YNFKEQ. V lost 3 bases to trimming and J lost 2 bases; unmatched junction nucleotides: 6. The CDR3 DNA follows: TGTGCCAGCAGCCACCCCGGGACTAGTACCTACAATGAGCAGTTCTTC. Protein: CASSHPGTSTYNEQFF.

The chain employs TRBV4-1 and TRBJ2-1, with D possibly matching TRBD1 (5 bases). Germline assignment: CDR1 MGHRA and CDR2 YSYEKL. The V and J ends lost 2 bases and 12 bases respectively, with 14 bases between them. This CDR3 has 13 amino acids. CDR3 sequence: CASSQLTVTGQFF. The CDR3 nucleotides are TGCGCCAGCAGCCAACTGACAGTCACCGGGCAGTTCTTC.

This chain links TRBV4-1 with TRBJ2-2; TRBD2 matches 7 bases. This CDR3 comprises 17 residues. The V gene end was trimmed by 4 bases and the J gene end by 0 bases; junction bases not matched to a gene: 8. Germline CDR1 and CDR2: MGHRA and YSYEKL. The CDR3 here is CASSRLLSGANTGELFF. CDR3 nucleotides: TGCGCCAGCAGCCGATTACTAAGCGGGGCGAACACCGGGGAGCTGTTTTTT.

The chain carries TRBV5-4 and TRBJ1-6; D gene ambiguous. This CDR3 region has 14 residues. The germline V gene encodes CDR1 SGHNT and CDR2 YYREEE (reference sequence). The germline V and J ends were trimmed by 3 bases and 6 bases, with 10 bases remaining between them. CDR3 region: CASSSGEPNSPLHF. The CDR3 DNA follows: TGTGCCAGCAGCTCCGGGGAGCCTAATTCACCCCTCCACTTT. Combining the CDR3 with reference TRBV5-4 and TRBJ1-6 gives the whole variable domain ETGVTQSPTHLIKTRGQQVTLRCSSQSGHNTVSWYQQALGQGPQFIFQYYREEENGRGNFPPRFSGLQFPNYSSELNVNALELDDSALYLCASSSGEPNSPLHFGNGTRLTVT.

As to this clone: Sequence at one end of the junction differs from germline and may be a read error. The genes are TRBV7-7 and TRBJ2-7; 10 bases map to TRBD2. The CDR3 has 17 residues. The germline CDR1 and CDR2 sequences are SSHAT and FNYEAQ (reference sequence). The DNA of the CDR3 is TGTGCTAGCAGCTTAGATAAGACTAGCGGGTACTCCTACGAGCAGTACTTC. It codes for CASSLDKTSGYSYEQYF.

This chain connects TRBV19 to TRBJ1-2, with 7 bases fitting TRBD1. The CDR3 sequence is 16 residues long. Per germline, CDR1 LNHDA and CDR2 SQIVND (reference sequence). The V gene end was trimmed by 3 bases and the J gene end by 3 bases; junction bases not matched to a gene: 10. Written as DNA, the CDR3 is TGTGCCAGTAGTATGGTGACGGCGGGACAGTACTATGGCTACACCTTC. It translates to CASSMVTAGQYYGYTF.

The chain is built from TRBV28 and TRBJ1-5; D is uncertain. Trimming removed 3 bases from V and 1 base from J, with 10 bases in between. Germline lookup yields CDR1 MDHEN and CDR2 SYDVKM. CDR3 length: 15 residues. Here the CDR3 reads CASSFRETSNQPQHF. The DNA of the CDR3 is TGTGCCAGCAGTTTCCGGGAGACAAGCAATCAGCCCCAGCATTTT.

The chain recombines TRBV6-1 with TRBJ2-6; D perhaps matches TRBD2 (5 bases). The CDR3 runs to 17 residues. Germline V CDR1 and CDR2: MNHNS, SASEGT. V lost 8 bases, J lost 1 base, and 18 bases lay in between. The CDR3 DNA reads as TGTGCCAGCCGGGAAGGAATTTCGGTATCTGGGGCCAACGTCCTGACTTTC. Its translation is CASREGISVSGANVLTF.

The rearrangement uses TRBV19 and TRBJ1-2; weak D call: TRBD1 (5 bases). Per the germline V gene, CDR1 is LNHDA and CDR2 is SQIVND (reference sequence). The V end was cut by 1 base, the J end by 4 bases, with 16 bases between. CDR3 length equals 16 residues. The CDR3 protein is CASSIGDSAGRYGYTF. The CDR3 nucleotides read TGTGCCAGTAGTATAGGGGACTCTGCAGGGCGCTATGGCTACACCTTC. Full variable domain (missing parts from reference TRBV19 and TRBJ1-2): DGGITQSPKYLFRKEGQNVTLSCEQNLNHDAMYWYRQDPGQGLRLIYYSQIVNDFQKGDIAEGYSVSREKKESFPLTVTSAQKNPTAFYLCASSIGDSAGRYGYTFGSGTRLTVV.

J is TRBJ1-5 and V is TRBV10-2, with D possibly matching TRBD1 (5 bases). In germline, CDR1 is WSHSY, CDR2 SAAADI. CDR3 size: 15 residues. The V end lost 3 bases, the J end lost 0 bases, and 9 bases lay between the germline ends. The CDR3 coding sequence is TGCGCCAGCAGTGAATGGGGCTATAGCAATCAGCCCCAGCATTTT. Protein: CASSEWGYSNQPQHF.

This chain links TRBV10-3 with TRBJ1-1, with 7 bases matching TRBD1. The length of the CDR3 is 15 residues. Germline-derived CDR1 and CDR2 are ENHRY and SYGVKD. V shed 3 bases, J shed 2 bases, and the junction held 6 bases outside the gene matches. The CDR3 nucleotides read TGTGCCATCAGTGATCCGGGACAGCCAAACACTGAAGCTTTCTTT. Protein product: CAISDPGQPNTEAFF.

The chain has TRBV7-2 and TRBJ2-5, with a weak D call TRBD1 (5 bases). This CDR3 has 13 amino acids. Looked up from germline, CDR1 is SGHTA and CDR2 is FQGNSA. V was shortened by 5 bases and J by 4 bases, with 11 bases between the two germline ends. The CDR3 bases are TGTGCCAGCAGCCCAAGACAGATAGAGACCCAGTACTTC. The encoded protein is CASSPRQIETQYF.

The chain recombines TRBV6-1 with TRBJ1-1; the D gene is possibly TRBD1 (5 bases). V gave up 6 bases and J gave up 1 base, with 12 bases separating them. Germline V gene lookup returns CDR1 MNHNS and CDR2 SASEGT. The CDR3 has 14 amino acids. The chain's CDR3 is CASRKTETNTEAFF. In nucleotides, the CDR3 is TGTGCCAGCAGGAAGACAGAAACGAACACTGAAGCTTTCTTT.

The chain uses TRBV9 and TRBJ2-3; 7 nucleotides agree with TRBD2. This CDR3 has 16 amino acids. CDR1 and CDR2 (germline): SGDLS, YYNGEE. V trimming: 5 bases; J trimming: 1 base; junction bases outside the gene matches: 10. In nucleotides, the CDR3 is TGTGCCAGCAGTCACGGCGGGGGTCGTGGCACAGATACGCAGTATTTT. Residues: CASSHGGGRGTDTQYF.

This clone was seen just once. The V call is TRBV9, the J call TRBJ1-1; possible D gene TRBD1, 6 bases. Germline CDR1 reads SGDLS; CDR2 reads YYNGEE. The CDR3 consists of 15 residues. The V gene lost 1 base and the J gene lost 0 bases, with 10 bases spanning the gap. Here the CDR3 reads CASSVRGGLNTEAFF. CDR3 in DNA: TGTGCCAGCAGCGTAAGGGGGGGGTTGAACACTGAAGCTTTCTTT.

In DNA, the CDR3 is TGTGCCAGCAGCTTAGTAGCGGGCCTTAGCACAGATACGCAGTATTTT. Translation gives CASSLVAGLSTDTQYF. The V gene is TRBV7-9, the J gene TRBJ2-3, with 7 bases that match TRBD2. V trimming: 1 base; J trimming: 0 bases; junction bases outside the gene matches: 4. CDR1 and CDR2 from the germline V gene are SEHNR and FQNEAQ (reference sequence). This CDR3 comprises 16 residues.

CDR3 region: CASSLLARATDTQYF. CDR3 coding DNA: TGTGCCAGCAGCTTATTGGCCAGGGCGACAGATACGCAGTATTTT. This chain uses TRBV7-9 with TRBJ2-3; D might be TRBD1 (5 bases). CDR3 length equals 15 residues. V was cut by 2 bases and J by 3 bases, with 12 bases left in between. Germline CDR1 is SEHNR and CDR2 is FQNEAQ (reference sequence).

The chain links TRBV27 to TRBJ2-1; 12 bases are shared with TRBD2. V was pared by 5 bases and J by 3 bases, with 11 bases of the junction left unmatched. The germline gives CDR1 MNHEY, CDR2 SMNVEV (reference sequence). The CDR3 is made up of 18 amino acids. CDR3 bases: TGTGCCAGCAGTCCCACCCCCCTACTAGCGGGAGGCTACAATGAGCAGTTCTTC. Translation gives CASSPTPLLAGGYNEQFF.

The chain employs TRBV4-1 and TRBJ1-4; TRBD1 aligns across 12 bases. Germline values: CDR1 MGHRA, CDR2 YSYEKL. The CDR3 is 16 amino acids. V was pared by 1 base and J by 7 bases, with 4 bases of the junction left unmatched. The CDR3 protein is CASSQGGGQGAEKLFF. The CDR3 nucleotides are TGCGCCAGCAGCCAAGGGGGGGGACAGGGGGCTGAAAAACTGTTTTTT.

This chain connects TRBV18 to TRBJ1-2; possible D gene TRBD1, 5 bases. The CDR3 length is 15 residues. CDR1 and CDR2 (germline): KGHSH, LQKENI. The V and J ends lost 2 bases and 4 bases respectively, with 14 bases between them. CDR3 coding DNA: TGTGCCAGCTCACCAATCCCCGGACATAGCTATGGCTACACCTTC. As protein: CASSPIPGHSYGYTF.

The chain employs TRBV18 and TRBJ2-1; D gene unclear. The ends were cut back, 3 bases at V and 5 bases at J, with 8 bases in the middle. The CDR3 has 13 residues. Germline V lookup: CDR1 KGHSH, CDR2 LQKENI. The CDR3 region is CASSPRTDNEQFF. The DNA for the CDR3 is TGTGCCAGCTCACCGAGAACCGACAATGAGCAGTTCTTC.

CDR3 DNA: TGCGCCAGCAGCCAAGATTTGGGAGAACCATTACCGACCTATGGCTACACCTTC. Residues: CASSQDLGEPLPTYGYTF. V gene TRBV4-3 combines with J gene TRBJ1-2; D uncertain. The ends were cut back, 0 bases at V and 4 bases at J, with 21 bases in the middle. CDR3 length equals 18 residues. CDR1 and CDR2 from the germline V gene are LGHNA and YSLEER.

Here the CDR3 reads CASSLASGSEDTQYF. The DNA for the CDR3 is TGTGCCAGCAGCTTAGCCAGCGGGAGTGAGGATACGCAGTATTTT. The rearrangement joins TRBV11-2 to TRBJ2-3; 8 nucleotides line up with TRBD2. This CDR3 is built from 15 residues. Germline V CDR1 and CDR2: SGHAT, FQNNGV. With 1 base clipped from V and 6 bases from J, the junction kept 6 bases outside the gene matches.

V gene TRBV7-4 combines with J gene TRBJ2-1; 10 positions agree with TRBD1. In germline, CDR1 is SGHVT, CDR2 SQSDAQ. V lost 4 bases to trimming and J lost 6 bases; unmatched junction nucleotides: 9. The CDR3 runs to 16 residues. The CDR3 bases are TGTGCCAGCAGCTCCCTCCGGGACAGGGGCCCCAATGAGCAGTTCTTC. It is translated as CASSSLRDRGPNEQFF.

The chain combines TRBV14 with TRBJ2-7; a weak D match, TRBD2 (7 bases). The germline CDR1 and CDR2 sequences are SGHDN and FVKESK. Trimming stripped 5 bases from V and 3 bases from J, with 20 bases between. CDR3 length: 16 amino acids. The CDR3 DNA follows: TGTGCCAGCAGCTCCAGGAGAGGGGGAGGGGACTACGAGCAGTACTTC. This codes for CASSSRRGGGDYEQYF. Variable domain in full (rest from reference TRBV14 and TRBJ2-7): EAGVTQFPSHSVIEKGQTVTLRCDPISGHDNLYWYRRVMGKEIKFLLHFVKESKQDESGMPNNRFLAERTGGTYSTLKVQPAELEDSGVYFCASSSRRGGGDYEQYFGPGTRLTVT.

This chain joins TRBV5-6 and TRBJ1-4, with 7 positions matching TRBD1. Germline CDR1 SGHDT, CDR2 YYEEEE. The trim removed 0 bases at V and 8 bases at J, leaving 10 bases unmatched. The CDR3 sequence is 16 residues long. The CDR3 sequence is CASSLGQGLRGEKLFF. The CDR3 DNA reads as TGTGCCAGCAGCTTGGGACAGGGCCTACGAGGGGAAAAACTGTTTTTT.

The chain links TRBV19 to TRBJ1-1; 7 nucleotides line up with TRBD1. Germline-derived CDR1 and CDR2 are LNHDA and SQIVND (reference sequence). There are 14 residues in the CDR3. Trimming removed 4 bases from V and 3 bases from J; junction bases left unmatched: 5. The CDR3 DNA is TGTGCCAGTAGTAGTAAACAGGGGCACACTGAAGCTTTCTTT. Translation: CASSSKQGHTEAFF. Variable domain in full (rest from reference TRBV19 and TRBJ1-1): DGGITQSPKYLFRKEGQNVTLSCEQNLNHDAMYWYRQDPGQGLRLIYYSQIVNDFQKGDIAEGYSVSREKKESFPLTVTSAQKNPTAFYLCASSSKQGHTEAFFGQGTRLTVV.

CDR3 loop: CASSIPGQGFRTGNQPQHF. CDR3 in DNA: TGTGCCAGTAGTATACCGGGACAGGGCTTCCGAACGGGCAATCAGCCCCAGCATTTT. V usage is TRBV19 and J usage is TRBJ1-5, with 9 nucleotides matching TRBD1. Germline V gene sequence: CDR1 LNHDA, CDR2 SQIVND (reference sequence). The CDR3 is 19 residues long. Trimming took 2 bases from V and 2 from J; bases not matched to a gene: 13.

The gene calls are TRBV2 and TRBJ2-1; 14 nucleotides match TRBD2. V gave up 4 bases and J gave up 9 bases; unmatched junction bases: 5. In germline, CDR1 is SNHLY, CDR2 FYNNEI. This CDR3 is 15 amino acids long. In DNA, the CDR3 is TGTGCCAGCAGTGTGACTAGCGGGAGGGTTGGTGAGCAGTTCTTC. Residues: CASSVTSGRVGEQFF.

The chain links TRBV30 to TRBJ2-5, with 11 bases fitting TRBD1. The CDR3 has 15 residues. The V gene end was trimmed by 3 bases and the J gene end by 0 bases; junction bases not matched to a gene: 3. CDR1 and CDR2 from the germline V gene are GTSNPN and SVGIG (reference sequence). CDR3 sequence (DNA): TGTGCCTGGAGAGGACAGGGGGCAAACCAAGAGACCCAGTACTTC. Its protein product is CAWRGQGANQETQYF.